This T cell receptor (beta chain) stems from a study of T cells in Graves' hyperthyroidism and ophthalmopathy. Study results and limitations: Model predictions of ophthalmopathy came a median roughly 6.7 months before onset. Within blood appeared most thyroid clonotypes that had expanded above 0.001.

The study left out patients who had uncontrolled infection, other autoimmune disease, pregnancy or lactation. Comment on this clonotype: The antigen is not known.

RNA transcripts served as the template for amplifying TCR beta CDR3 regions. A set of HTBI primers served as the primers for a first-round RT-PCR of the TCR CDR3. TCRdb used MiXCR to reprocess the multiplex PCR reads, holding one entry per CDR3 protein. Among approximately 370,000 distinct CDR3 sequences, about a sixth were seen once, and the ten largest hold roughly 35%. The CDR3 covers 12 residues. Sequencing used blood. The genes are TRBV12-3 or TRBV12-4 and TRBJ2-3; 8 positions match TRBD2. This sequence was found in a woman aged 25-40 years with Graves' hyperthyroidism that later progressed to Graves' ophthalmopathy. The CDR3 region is CAAGVYADTQYF. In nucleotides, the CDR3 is TGTGCAGCGGGGGTTTACGCGGATACGCAGTATTTT.